This T cell receptor beta chain was obtained from a study of early T cells in non-severe SARS-CoV-2 infection. The wider study: Alpha and beta chains were unpaired, from unsorted whole-blood bulk RNA. Study findings and constraints: VDJdb-based annotation leaned toward anti-spike CD8 responses and missed private and CD4 specificities.

This clonotype occurred many times. Its specificity is not known. Unique molecular identifiers were added to individual cDNA molecules. MiXCR was run by TCRdb on the 5' RACE reads, yielding one entry per CDR3 protein. The sample consists of around 48,000 distinct CDR3 sequences, roughly 13% of them appearing once. Sequencing input: whole blood. This clonotype was sampled from an adult who was a healthcare worker with PCR-confirmed SARS-CoV-2 infection or an uninfected control (not recorded which).

The CDR3 loop reads CASTGGGSSDEQFF. The DNA of the CDR3 is TGTGCCAGCACGGGCGGGGGGAGTTCGGATGAGCAGTTCTTC. J is TRBJ2-1 and V is TRBV6-6, with 8 bases that match TRBD2. This CDR3 contains 14 residues. Per germline, CDR1 MNHNY and CDR2 SVGAGI (reference sequence). After removal of 7 bases from V and 8 bases from J, the junction contained 10 bases not matched to a gene.